The 14 T cell receptor beta chains presented below share a single source sample, sequenced in a study of T-cell reconstitution after alpha-beta-depleted transplantation in children. Using unique molecular identifiers, the investigators prepared the TCRbeta library. One entry per CDR3 protein results from TCRdb running MiXCR on the PCR reads. Of about 1,000,000 distinct CDR3 sequences in the sample, about 29% were seen once. The specimen comprised PBMCs, mostly from graft donor cells, sampled 360 days after TCRalphabeta/CD19-depleted stem cell transplant. All receptors come from a boy younger than two who had a stem cell transplant for SCID, so the T cells may come from the graft donor.

The genes are TRBV5-1 and TRBJ2-7; 7 bases match TRBD2. J lost 4 bases, V lost 2 bases, and 12 bases had no gene match. Germline-derived CDR1 and CDR2 are SGHRS and YFSETQ. The CDR3 extends over 16 amino acids. CDR3: CASSFGTWGGDYEQYF. CDR3 DNA sequence: TGCGCCAGCAGCTTTGGGACCTGGGGGGGAGATTACGAGCAGTACTTC.

The chain joins TRBV14 to TRBJ2-2; D uncertain. Trimming removed 2 bases at V and 10 bases at J, with 11 bases between. CDR3 length: 13 amino acids. The germline V gene has CDR1 SGHDN and CDR2 FVKESK. CDR3 in DNA: TGTGCCAGCAGCCAATTCCGTCGGACGGAGCTGTTTTTT. Protein: CASSQFRRTELFF.

The chain recombines TRBV7-9 with TRBJ2-7; D is uncertain. V lost 2 bases and J lost 6, with 11 bases in between. This CDR3 is 13 amino acids long. The germline gives CDR1 SEHNR, CDR2 FQNEAQ (reference sequence). CDR3 sequence reads: CASSLIPDSEQYF. The CDR3 DNA reads TGTGCCAGCAGCTTAATTCCGGATAGCGAGCAGTACTTC.

The genes are TRBV28 and TRBJ2-3; 9 bases are a match to TRBD2. With 7 bases clipped from V and 2 bases from J, the junction kept 4 bases outside the gene matches. Germline V lookup: CDR1 MDHEN, CDR2 SYDVKM. This CDR3 contains 14 residues. CDR3 nucleotides: TGTGCCAGCATGAGCGGGGGGCTCACAGATACGCAGTATTTT. It encodes CASMSGGLTDTQYF.

The V gene is TRBV27, the J gene TRBJ2-7; 8 bases agree with TRBD1. The CDR3 totals 16 residues. V gave up 5 bases and J gave up 6 bases; unmatched junction bases: 15. CDR1 and CDR2 from the germline V gene are MNHEY and SMNVEV (reference sequence). DNA for the CDR3: TGTGCCAGCAGTGGAATTCAGGGGGCCCCCGGCTCCGAGCAGTACTTC. It encodes CASSGIQGAPGSEQYF.

This rearrangement joins TRBV5-1 to TRBJ2-5; D remains ambiguous. Trimming pared 0 bases from V and 2 bases from J, leaving 8 bases between. CDR1 SGHRS and CDR2 YFSETQ come from the germline V gene. The CDR3 spans 14 residues. The CDR3 sequence: CASSLEALQETQYF. DNA of the CDR3: TGCGCCAGCAGCTTGGAAGCCCTTCAAGAGACCCAGTACTTC.

The chain couples TRBV5-1 to TRBJ2-3; the D gene could be TRBD1 or TRBD2 (5 bases each). In germline, CDR1 is SGHRS, CDR2 YFSETQ. CDR3 length: 15 residues. The germline V and J ends were trimmed by 7 bases and 3 bases, with 18 bases remaining between them. CDR3 residues: CASSYGTLGTDTQYF. CDR3 nucleotides: TGCGCCAGCTCTTATGGGACGCTAGGTACAGATACGCAGTATTTT.

The chain combines TRBV28 with TRBJ2-3; maybe TRBD2 (6 bases). CDR1 is MDHEN and CDR2 is SYDVKM in the germline V gene. This CDR3 is built from 16 residues. Trimming removed 2 bases at V and 0 bases at J, with 12 bases between. CDR3 sequence reads: CASSLRVAVSTDTQYF. In DNA form, the CDR3 reads TGTGCCAGCAGTTTAAGGGTAGCGGTTAGCACAGATACGCAGTATTTT.

The chain links TRBV12-3 or TRBV12-4 to TRBJ2-5, with a weak D call TRBD1 (6 bases). Trimming took off 3 bases at V and 10 bases at J, with 15 bases between the two ends. The CDR3 totals 13 residues. The CDR3 DNA sequence: TGTGCCAGCAGTTTGGAGAACAGGGACGTCCAGTACTTC. Its protein is CASSLENRDVQYF.

The gene calls are TRBV3-1 and TRBJ2-5; D ambiguous. The ends were cut back, 3 bases at V and 4 bases at J, with 15 bases in the middle. This CDR3 contains 15 residues. Germline CDR1 LGHDT, CDR2 YNNKEL (reference sequence). This CDR3 is CASSQAGVVLETQYF. Written as DNA, the CDR3 is TGTGCCAGCAGCCAGGCAGGAGTTGTTTTAGAGACCCAGTACTTC.

In this sample, this clonotype turned up once. The chain carries TRBV27 and TRBJ1-1; no clear D gene. Trimming stripped 8 bases from V and 3 bases from J, with 7 bases between. This CDR3 contains 11 residues. Looked up from germline, CDR1 is MNHEY and CDR2 is SMNVEV (reference sequence). The CDR3 loop is CASGWDTEAFF. In DNA, the CDR3 is TGTGCCAGCGGTTGGGACACTGAAGCTTTCTTT.

The rearrangement links TRBV10-3 to TRBJ2-1; 9 nucleotides line up with TRBD1. Germline V CDR1 and CDR2: ENHRY, SYGVKD. The ends lost 0 bases at V and 5 bases at J; junction bases unmatched: 2. This CDR3 has 15 residues. The CDR3 nucleotides are TGTGCCATCAGTGAGTCCAGGACAGGGGACAATGAGCAGTTCTTC. Translation gives CAISESRTGDNEQFF.

This clonotype was detected a few times. The chain couples TRBV27 to TRBJ1-6; D remains unclear. This CDR3 comprises 12 residues. CDR1 MNHEY and CDR2 SMNVEV come from the germline V gene (reference sequence). Trimming cost V 3 bases and J 4 bases, with 1 base left between them. The CDR3 DNA sequence: TGTGCCAGCAGTTTTTATAATTCACCCCTCCACTTT. Protein sequence: CASSFYNSPLHF.

This clonotype was seen more than once but under ten times. Here the CDR3 reads CASSARTGHTDTQYF. Written as DNA, the CDR3 is TGTGCCAGCAGTGCACGGACAGGGCACACAGATACGCAGTATTTT. V usage is TRBV12-3 or TRBV12-4 and J usage is TRBJ2-3, with TRBD1 matching 8 bases. This CDR3 region has 15 residues. Unmatched junction bases numbered 6, after V lost 5 bases and J lost 2 bases.